A single sample is the source of the 13 T cell receptor beta chains below, sequenced in a study of T cell responses to AZD1222 COVID-19 vaccine. Profiling relied on immunoSEQ multiplex PCR, and the TCRdb table lists in-frame clones only, not all of them. The profile covers more than 150,000 clones, with approximately 90% appearing a single time and about 1.4% taken by the ten largest. The material sequenced was peripheral blood, taken on day 0 of AZD1222 vaccination. These TCRs come from an adult in good health.

The V and J genes are TRBV28 and TRBJ1-5; 7 bases agree with TRBD1. Germline CDR1 is MDHEN and CDR2 is SYDVKM. The CDR3 is made up of 15 amino acids. J lost 6 bases, V lost 8 bases, and 13 bases had no gene match. The CDR3 sequence: CASGHQGAGGQPQHF. As DNA, the CDR3 is TGTGCCAGCGGCCACCAAGGGGCAGGGGGTCAGCCCCAGCATTTT.

The genes are TRBV11-3 and TRBJ2-2, with a tentative D call TRBD1 (6 bases). The CDR3 is 14 amino acids. CDR1 and CDR2 from the germline V gene are SGHNT and YENEEA. V was pared by 3 bases and J by 1 base, with 6 bases between. As DNA, the CDR3 is TGTGCCAGCAGCTTGGGACAGAACACCGGGGAGCTGTTTTTT. Its translation is CASSLGQNTGELFF.

The chain recombines TRBV7-2 with TRBJ2-5, with a possible D match to TRBD2 (6 bases). The CDR3 sequence is 15 residues long. Germline V gene sequence: CDR1 SGHTA, CDR2 FQGNSA. V gave up 1 base and J gave up 1 base, with 10 bases separating them. As DNA, the CDR3 is TGTGCCAGCAGCTTAGGGGGACTCTTCCAAGAGACCCAGTACTTC. As protein: CASSLGGLFQETQYF.

The chain carries TRBV11-3 and TRBJ2-3, with a weak D call TRBD2 (6 bases). Per the germline V gene, CDR1 is SGHNT and CDR2 is YENEEA. V gave up 8 bases and J gave up 1 base, with 13 bases separating them. CDR3 size: 14 residues. The CDR3 bases are TGTGCCAGCTCGCGGGGTTTAGGCACAGATACGCAGTATTTT. This gives the protein CASSRGLGTDTQYF.

V and J are TRBV29-1 and TRBJ2-1, with 7 bases identical to TRBD2. J was trimmed by 1 base and V by 7 bases; bases with no gene match: 1. The CDR3 has 12 amino acids. The V gene's germline CDR1 is SQVTM and CDR2 ANQGSEA. CDR3 in DNA: TGCAGCGGGGGGGGATCCTACAATGAGCAGTTCTTC. This translates into CSGGGSYNEQFF.

The rearrangement joins TRBV18 to TRBJ2-2; D remains unclear. V was cut by 3 bases and J by 2 bases, with 10 bases left in between. The CDR3 covers 15 residues. Germline CDR1 and CDR2: KGHSH and LQKENI. This CDR3 is CASSPRHGNTGELFF. The CDR3 nucleotides are TGTGCCAGCTCACCGCGGCACGGTAACACCGGGGAGCTGTTTTTT.

This sequence joins TRBV7-2 and TRBJ2-3; D call uncertain. Trimming cost V 3 bases and J 2 bases, with 15 bases left between them. Germline assignment: CDR1 SGHTA and CDR2 FQGNSA. CDR3 length: 16 amino acids. CDR3 DNA: TGTGCCAGCAGCTTGGTCGTGACCCCATCCACAGATACGCAGTATTTT. It codes for CASSLVVTPSTDTQYF.

The rearrangement joins TRBV19 to TRBJ1-2; D unresolved. The CDR3 is 15 residues long. Trimming removed 6 bases from V and 2 bases from J, with 16 bases in between. The germline CDR1 and CDR2 sequences are LNHDA and SQIVND (reference sequence). DNA for the CDR3: TGTGCCAGTAGGCTCCCCGGACCGCTGAACTATGGCTACACCTTC. Translating gives CASRLPGPLNYGYTF.

The chain uses TRBV18 and TRBJ2-7, with 9 bases aligning to TRBD1. The CDR3 runs 15 residues. J was trimmed by 2 bases and V by 3 bases; bases with no gene match: 5. Germline CDR1 reads KGHSH; CDR2 reads LQKENI. The CDR3 is CASSPWTGAPYEQYF. The CDR3 DNA is TGTGCCAGCTCACCGTGGACAGGGGCCCCCTACGAGCAGTACTTC.

This rearrangement joins TRBV28 to TRBJ1-2, with unresolved D. This CDR3 contains 14 residues. V was cut by 3 bases and J by 10 bases, with 18 bases left in between. Germline assignment: CDR1 MDHEN and CDR2 SYDVKM. In DNA form, the CDR3 reads TGTGCCAGCAGTTTTGGAGGGCGTGAGCGGGACTACACCTTC. This sequence encodes CASSFGGRERDYTF.

The chain recombines TRBV15 with TRBJ1-2, with D perhaps TRBD1 (5 bases). The germline gives CDR1 LNHNV, CDR2 YYDKDF (reference sequence). V was trimmed by 1 base and J by 2 bases, leaving 11 bases between them. CDR3 length equals 15 residues. For the CDR3, the DNA is TGTGCCACCAGCAGAGGGGCAGACAGAAACTATGGCTACACCTTC. This sequence encodes CATSRGADRNYGYTF.

This chain links TRBV14 with TRBJ1-1; 7 positions agree with TRBD1. From germline, CDR1 is SGHDN and CDR2 FVKESK. This CDR3 spans 14 amino acids. The V segment lost 2 bases and the J segment 1 base; nucleotides outside the gene matches: 1. For the CDR3, the DNA is TGTGCCAGCAGCCAAAGACAGGGGAACACTGAAGCTTTCTTT. Protein sequence: CASSQRQGNTEAFF.

CDR3: CASSEQGDQPQHF. The CDR3 bases are TGTGCCAGCAGTGAACAGGGGGATCAGCCCCAGCATTTT. The rearrangement links TRBV6-4 to TRBJ1-5, with 8 bases identical to TRBD1. V dropped 3 bases and J dropped 5; count of bases not matched to a gene: 0. Looked up from germline, CDR1 is MRHNA and CDR2 is SNTAGT. The CDR3 is 13 residues long.